This TCR beta chain was found in a study of T cell repertoires in cytomegalovirus infection. Study-level background: The study used recently identified HLA-C-restricted and well-studied HLA-B-restricted CMV epitopes. Public signatures in TCR beta pointed to CMV infection and matching HLA type.

Germline V gene sequence: CDR1 LNHDA, CDR2 SQIVND (reference sequence). This CDR3 has 11 amino acids. V gave up 11 bases and J gave up 11 bases; unmatched junction bases: 9. On this clonotype itself: Its antigen is not known.

Broader study findings: Based on cumulative public TCR beta family frequency, carriers of CMV plus the relevant HLA were identified. HLA-C-restricted CMV-specific TCR beta clonotypes were dominant in the ex vivo response.

TCRdb re-called the reads with MiXCR, one entry per CDR3 protein. This table holds about 37,000 distinct CDR3 sequences, about 48% found once. Here the sequenced sample was CD8+ T cells from cultured PBMCs, taken from culture after CMV antigen stimulation. This receptor was obtained from a human donor in good health (CMV status not recorded). Some clones in this sample may be carry-over from other donors' samples. The chain joins TRBV19 to TRBJ1-1; 9 positions agree with TRBD1. CDR3 nucleotides: TGTGCCGTGTACAGGGGGCGGGCGGCTTTCTTT. Translating gives CAVYRGRAAFF. Filled out from reference TRBV19 and TRBJ1-1, the complete variable domain reads DGGITQSPKYLFRKEGQNVTLSCEQNLNHDAMYWYRQDPGQGLRLIYYSQIVNDFQKGDIAEGYSVSREKKESFPLTVTSAQKNPTAFYLCAVYRGRAAFFGQGTRLTVV.